Listed below are T cell receptor beta chains from one sample, sequenced in a study of cytomegalovirus exposure and HLA in healthy donors. The repertoire was sequenced with immunoSEQ multiplex PCR; TCRdb's copy has only in-frame clones and lacks some. Found here are around 120,000 clones, over 60% of them singletons; the top ten hold approximately 2.5%. Sample: PBMCs. All receptors come from a woman aged 40 to 49 in good health and CMV-seropositive. CDR3s include the opening cysteine and the closing phenylalanine or tryptophan. Each record gives: J gene, D gene, V gene, CDR3 protein. A D gene is named only where the DNA matches it firmly.

TRBJ2-7 | . | TRBV11-2 | CASSLRSREDEQYF
TRBJ1-4 | . | TRBV18 | CASSPGAKEKLFF
TRBJ1-1 | . | TRBV7-6 | CASSPAWRGNTNTEAFF
TRBJ1-6 | . | TRBV19 | CASSIRGSPLHF
TRBJ1-1 | . | TRBV4-2 | CASSQGGRLVTEAFF
TRBJ1-1 | . | TRBV29-1 | CSVVQGRMDTEAFF
TRBJ1-2 | . | TRBV6-1 | CASTGTTYGYTF
TRBJ2-1 | TRBD2 | TRBV2 | CASSDLAGPYNEQFF
TRBJ2-7 | TRBD1 | TRBV6-6 | CASSYSTGGSYEQYF
TRBJ2-7 | TRBD1 | TRBV6-5 | CASRKRDRGSYEQYF
TRBJ2-1 | . | TRBV29-1 | CSGTTSFDEQFF
. | TRBD1 | TRBV6-1 | CASRQGSHEQYF
TRBJ1-2 | TRBD1 | TRBV6-1 | CAGQLTGRQGYTF
TRBJ2-3 | TRBD2 | TRBV7-3 | CASSLSGLAGGFTQYF
TRBJ1-6 | TRBD1 | TRBV12-5 | CASGEGQGSSSYNSPLHF
TRBJ1-4 | TRBD1 | TRBV7-9 | CPSSRSQTGANEKLFF
TRBJ1-2 | . | TRBV9 | CASSVGAATSYGYTF
TRBJ1-1 | . | TRBV7-9 | CASSLQFPGETEAFF
TRBJ2-1 | TRBD2 | TRBV10-3 | CAISESAQAGGQFF